This T cell receptor (beta chain) was identified in a study of blood T cells in healthy people across ages (dated by TCRdb to the mid-2010s). Concerning the study at large: In model experiments, template switching captured roughly one uniquely barcoded TCR beta cDNA molecule for every two T cells. To track age-related changes in TCR beta repertoire diversity, the study relied on deep sequencing normalized with unique cDNA molecular identifiers. The donors were divided into four age groups: young (average around 15 years), middle-aged (about 40), aged (approximately 59) and long-lived (about 84). Donors of different ages were randomly distributed across sequencing lanes to avoid experimental bias. For two donors (one aged 18 to 30 and one aged 80 or older), the study analyzed two additional independent replicas of 1 million unique cDNA reads from the same blood draw. The investigation overall reported the following: Estimates of total diversity based on one million sequenced T cells were regarded as lower bounds and as underestimates. Bulk unsorted PBMC profiling prevented conclusive comparison of naive and antigen-experienced compartments. The long-lived group showed more naive CD4+ T cells, fewer expanded clones and increased TCR diversity than the aged group, suggesting age selection. As age increased, observed TCR beta diversity per million T cells dropped in a roughly linear way, and a significant reduction was already evident by age about 40. Donor CMV infection status was unknown, potentially confounding age-related changes in expanded clonotypes. There was a strong correlation between observed TCR beta diversity and the percentage of naive T cells measured by flow cytometry.

The germline V gene supplies CDR1 SGDLS and CDR2 YYNGEE. CDR3 length: 14 amino acids, cysteine to phenylalanine. Kept here is only the CDR3 DNA, which spans 42 bases and is read in frame from base 1. V loses 3 bases of germline sequence and J loses 4 bases, and the interval between the two ends is 13 bases. The approximately 39 donors, aged 6 to 90 years, were systemically healthy Caucasian individuals from Russia. Each donor gave about 11 milliliters of peripheral blood, drawn into EDTA-treated Vacutainer tubes. PBMCs were isolated by Ficoll-Paque density-gradient centrifugation, with at least 6 million obtained per sample. Trizol reagent was used to extract total RNA from the PBMCs, yielding at least 5 micrograms per sample. For every donor, an aliquot of PBMCs went through flow cytometry to measure the percentages of naive CD45RAhigh/CD27high T cells. Library construction relied on 5' RACE. Sequencing was performed on an Illumina HiSeq 2500. A second roughly 6 to 12 cycle PCR used a sample-barcoded 5' primer and a J-beta primer mix. A unique molecular identifier was introduced onto each TCR beta cDNA molecule by a template-switch 5' adaptor carrying 12 random nucleotides. At least 2.5 million CDR3-containing paired-end reads were obtained from each sample. First-strand cDNA was synthesized from all RNA with the Mint cDNA synthesis kit, primed by a TRBC-specific oligonucleotide. After uracil-DNA glycosylase treatment, a first 18-cycle PCR used universal primers M1SS and BC2_uni_R on all cDNA. The authors' analysis ran thus. Each sample was normalized by randomly selecting 1 million high-quality reads, each carrying a distinct molecular identifier. Instead of being binned into consensus sequences, reads that shared molecular identifiers were thrown out. MiTCR, set to a Q25 quality threshold and the strictest error-elimination algorithm, was used for CDR3 identification, clonotype clustering and error correction. A nonparametric unseen species model with Euler transformation was used to estimate a lower bound on total TCR beta diversity. TCRdb reworked the public reads: Q25 trimming with fastp, MiXCR clone assembly, productive beta chains retained. Each entry is one CDR3 protein sequence, shown with its most common DNA and genes. TCRdb assigned the V and J calls; the authors' analysis was not used. The sample table holds 890,000 or so distinct CDR3 sequences, of which around 62% were seen once. The ten largest clones represent about a quarter of the sample.

On this clonotype itself: Its antigen specificity is not known. No much larger clone is present one base from it, and per-base qualities are unavailable.

This clonotype was obtained from a man aged 25-45 years in good health. This chain is built from TRBV9 and TRBJ2-5; the D gene lacks a confident call. Sequencing used blood. The sequenced DNA: TGTGCCAGCAGCGACCCTAGAAGCTTAGAGACCCAGTACTTC. Its amino acids are CASSDPRSLETQYF.